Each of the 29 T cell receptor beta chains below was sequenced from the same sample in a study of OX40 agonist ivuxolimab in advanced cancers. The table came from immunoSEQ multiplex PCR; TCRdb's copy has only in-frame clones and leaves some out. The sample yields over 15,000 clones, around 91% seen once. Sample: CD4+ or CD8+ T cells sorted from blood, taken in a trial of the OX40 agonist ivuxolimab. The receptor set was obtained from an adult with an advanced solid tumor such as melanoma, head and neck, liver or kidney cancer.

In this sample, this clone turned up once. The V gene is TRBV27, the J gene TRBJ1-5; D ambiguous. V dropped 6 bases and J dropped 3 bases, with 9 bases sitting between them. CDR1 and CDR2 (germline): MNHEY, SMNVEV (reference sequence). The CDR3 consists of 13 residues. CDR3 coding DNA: TGTGCCAGCAGCTTAATGAACAATCAGCCCCAGCATTTT. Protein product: CASSLMNNQPQHF.

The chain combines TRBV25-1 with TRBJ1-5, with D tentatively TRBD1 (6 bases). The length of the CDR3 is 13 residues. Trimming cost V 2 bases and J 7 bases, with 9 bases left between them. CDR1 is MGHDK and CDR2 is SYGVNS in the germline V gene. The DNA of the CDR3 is TGTGCCAGCAGTGAAACTACAGGGCAGCCCCAGCATTTT. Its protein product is CASSETTGQPQHF.

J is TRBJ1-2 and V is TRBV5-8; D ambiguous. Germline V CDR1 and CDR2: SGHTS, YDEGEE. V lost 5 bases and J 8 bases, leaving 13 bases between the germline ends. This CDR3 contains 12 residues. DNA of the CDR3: TGTGCCAGCAGAGGATCTGGGAGCGGCTACACCTTC. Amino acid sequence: CASRGSGSGYTF. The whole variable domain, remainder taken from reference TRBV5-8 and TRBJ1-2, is EAGVTQSPTHLIKTRGQQATLRCSPISGHTSVYWYQQALGLGLQFLLWYDEGEERNRGNFPPRFSGRQFPNYSSELNVNALELEDSALYLCASRGSGSGYTFGSGTRLTVV.

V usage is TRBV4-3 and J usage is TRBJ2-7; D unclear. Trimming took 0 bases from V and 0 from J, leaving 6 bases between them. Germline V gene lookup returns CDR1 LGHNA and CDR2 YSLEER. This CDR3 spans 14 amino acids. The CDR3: CASSQDPSSYEQYF. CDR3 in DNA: TGCGCCAGCAGCCAAGATCCGAGCTCCTACGAGCAGTACTTC.

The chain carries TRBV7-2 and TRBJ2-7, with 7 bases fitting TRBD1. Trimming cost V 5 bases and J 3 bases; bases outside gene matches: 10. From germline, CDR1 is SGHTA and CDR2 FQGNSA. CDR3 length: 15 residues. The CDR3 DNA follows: TGTGCCAGCAGCCGAAGGGACAGCGAGGGCTACGAGCAGTACTTC. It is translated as CASSRRDSEGYEQYF.

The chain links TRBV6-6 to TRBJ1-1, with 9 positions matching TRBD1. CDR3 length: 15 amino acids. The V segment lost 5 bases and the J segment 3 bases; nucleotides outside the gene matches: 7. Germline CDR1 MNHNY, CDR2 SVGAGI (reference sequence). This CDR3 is CASSNNRGLDTEAFF. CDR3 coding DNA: TGTGCCAGCAGTAATAACAGGGGGCTGGACACTGAAGCTTTCTTT.

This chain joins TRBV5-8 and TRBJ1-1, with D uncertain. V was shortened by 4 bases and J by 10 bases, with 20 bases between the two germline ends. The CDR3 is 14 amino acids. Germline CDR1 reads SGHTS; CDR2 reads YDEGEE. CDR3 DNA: TGTGCCAGCAGCGGTATGGACGGGTCCGAGCTAGCTTTCTTT. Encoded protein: CASSGMDGSELAFF.

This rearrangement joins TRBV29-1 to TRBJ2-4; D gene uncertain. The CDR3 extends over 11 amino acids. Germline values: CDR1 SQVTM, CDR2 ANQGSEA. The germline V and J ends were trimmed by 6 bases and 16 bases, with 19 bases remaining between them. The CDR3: CSVLHGGWAYF. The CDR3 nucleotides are TGCAGCGTCCTACACGGTGGGTGGGCCTACTTC.

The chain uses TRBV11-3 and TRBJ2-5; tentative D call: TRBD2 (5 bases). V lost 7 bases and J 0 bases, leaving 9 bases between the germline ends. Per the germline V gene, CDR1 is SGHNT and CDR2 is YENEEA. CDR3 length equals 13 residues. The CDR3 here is CASTWENQETQYF. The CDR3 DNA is TGTGCCAGCACCTGGGAGAACCAAGAGACCCAGTACTTC.

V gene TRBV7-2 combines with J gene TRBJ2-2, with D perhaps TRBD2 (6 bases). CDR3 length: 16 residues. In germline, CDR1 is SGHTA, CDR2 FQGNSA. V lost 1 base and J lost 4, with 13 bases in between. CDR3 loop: CASSLGTSRITGELFF. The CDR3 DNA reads TGTGCCAGCAGCTTAGGCACTAGCCGGATCACCGGGGAGCTGTTTTTT.

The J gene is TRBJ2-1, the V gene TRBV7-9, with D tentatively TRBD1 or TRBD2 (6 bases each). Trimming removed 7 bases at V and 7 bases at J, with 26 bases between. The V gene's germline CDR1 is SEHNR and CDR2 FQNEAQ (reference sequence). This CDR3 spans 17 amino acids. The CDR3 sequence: CASIKKEGVVGWNEQFF. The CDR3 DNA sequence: TGTGCCAGCATCAAAAAGGAGGGGGTAGTCGGGTGGAATGAGCAGTTCTTC.

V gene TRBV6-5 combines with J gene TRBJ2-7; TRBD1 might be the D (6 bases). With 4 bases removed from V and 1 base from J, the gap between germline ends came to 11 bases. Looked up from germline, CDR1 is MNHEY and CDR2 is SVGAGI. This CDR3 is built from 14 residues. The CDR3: CASSSQGKSYEQYF. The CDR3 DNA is TGTGCCAGCAGTTCCCAGGGGAAGTCCTACGAGCAGTACTTC.

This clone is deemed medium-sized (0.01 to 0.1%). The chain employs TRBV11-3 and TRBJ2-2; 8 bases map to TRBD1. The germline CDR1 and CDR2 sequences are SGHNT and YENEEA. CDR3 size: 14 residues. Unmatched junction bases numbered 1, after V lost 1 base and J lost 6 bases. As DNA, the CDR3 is TGTGCCAGCAGCTTAGCACAGGGGGCCGGGGAGCTGTTTTTT. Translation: CASSLAQGAGELFF.

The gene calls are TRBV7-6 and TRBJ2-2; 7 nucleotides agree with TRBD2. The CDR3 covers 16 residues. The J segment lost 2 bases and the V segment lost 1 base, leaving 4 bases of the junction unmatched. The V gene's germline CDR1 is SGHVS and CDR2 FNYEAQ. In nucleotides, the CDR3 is TGTGCCAGCAGCTTAGGAGCGGGGATTAACACCGGGGAGCTGTTTTTT. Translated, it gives CASSLGAGINTGELFF.

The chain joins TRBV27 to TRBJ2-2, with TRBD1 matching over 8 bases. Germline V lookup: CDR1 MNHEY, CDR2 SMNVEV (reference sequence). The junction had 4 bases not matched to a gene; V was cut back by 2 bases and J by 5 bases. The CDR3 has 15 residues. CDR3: CASSLRQGFTGELFF. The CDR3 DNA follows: TGTGCCAGCAGTTTAAGACAGGGGTTTACCGGGGAGCTGTTTTTT.

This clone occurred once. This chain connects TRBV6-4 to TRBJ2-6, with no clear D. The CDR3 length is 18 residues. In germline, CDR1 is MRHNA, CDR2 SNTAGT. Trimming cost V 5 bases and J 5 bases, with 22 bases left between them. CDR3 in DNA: TGTGCCAGCAGTAGAAACCGCTCACCGCAAAGTCGGGCCAACGTCCTGACTTTC. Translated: CASSRNRSPQSRANVLTF.

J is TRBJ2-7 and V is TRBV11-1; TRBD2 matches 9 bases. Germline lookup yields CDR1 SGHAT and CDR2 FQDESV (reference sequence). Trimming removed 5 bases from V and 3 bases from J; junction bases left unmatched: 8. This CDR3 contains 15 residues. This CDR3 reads CASSRAGLAFYEQYF. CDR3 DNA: TGTGCCAGCAGCCGGGCGGGACTAGCTTTCTACGAGCAGTACTTC.

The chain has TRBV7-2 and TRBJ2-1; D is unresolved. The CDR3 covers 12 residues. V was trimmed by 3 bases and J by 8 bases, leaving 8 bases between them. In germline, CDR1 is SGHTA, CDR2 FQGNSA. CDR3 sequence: CASSFSWDEQFF. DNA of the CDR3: TGTGCCAGCAGCTTCAGCTGGGATGAGCAGTTCTTC.

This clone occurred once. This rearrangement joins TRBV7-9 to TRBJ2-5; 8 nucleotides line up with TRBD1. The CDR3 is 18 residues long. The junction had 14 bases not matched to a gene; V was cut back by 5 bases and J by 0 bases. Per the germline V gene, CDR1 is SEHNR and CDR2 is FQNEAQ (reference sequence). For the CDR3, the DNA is TGTGCCAGCAGCCCCCCCGGGACAGGTCGGGGAAACCAAGAGACCCAGTACTTC. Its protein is CASSPPGTGRGNQETQYF.

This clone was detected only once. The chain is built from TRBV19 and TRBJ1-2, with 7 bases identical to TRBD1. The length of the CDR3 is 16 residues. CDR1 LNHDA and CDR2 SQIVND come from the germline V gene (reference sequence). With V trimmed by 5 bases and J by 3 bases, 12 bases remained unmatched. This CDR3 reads CASSPYTGTDHYGYTF. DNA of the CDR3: TGTGCCAGTAGTCCCTACACCGGGACAGACCACTATGGCTACACCTTC.

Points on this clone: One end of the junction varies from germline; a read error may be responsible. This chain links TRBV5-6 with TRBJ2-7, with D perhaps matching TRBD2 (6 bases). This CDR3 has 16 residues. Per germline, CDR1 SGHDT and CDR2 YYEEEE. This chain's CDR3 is CASSLGLGGGSYEQYF. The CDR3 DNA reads TGTGCCAGTAGCTTGGGACTTGGAGGAGGTTCCTACGAGCAGTACTTC.

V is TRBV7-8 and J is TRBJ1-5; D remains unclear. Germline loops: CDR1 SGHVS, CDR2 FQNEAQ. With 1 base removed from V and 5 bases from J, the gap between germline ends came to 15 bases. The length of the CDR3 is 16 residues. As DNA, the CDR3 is TGTGCCAGCAGCTTAGGGGTAGCCCCAGAACATCAGCCCCAGCATTTT. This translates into CASSLGVAPEHQPQHF.

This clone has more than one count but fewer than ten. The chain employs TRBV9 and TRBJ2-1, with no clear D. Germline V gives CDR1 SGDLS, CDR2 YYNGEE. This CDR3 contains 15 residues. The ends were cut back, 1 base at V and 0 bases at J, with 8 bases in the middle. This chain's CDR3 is CASSVRVGSYNEQFF. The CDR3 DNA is TGTGCCAGCAGCGTAAGGGTGGGCTCCTACAATGAGCAGTTCTTC.

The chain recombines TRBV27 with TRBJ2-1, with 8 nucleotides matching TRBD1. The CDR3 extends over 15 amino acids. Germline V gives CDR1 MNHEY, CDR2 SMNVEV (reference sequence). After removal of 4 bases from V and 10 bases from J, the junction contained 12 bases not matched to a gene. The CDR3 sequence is CASSSGTGGYREQFF. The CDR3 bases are TGTGCCAGCAGTTCAGGGACAGGTGGCTACAGAGAGCAGTTCTTC.

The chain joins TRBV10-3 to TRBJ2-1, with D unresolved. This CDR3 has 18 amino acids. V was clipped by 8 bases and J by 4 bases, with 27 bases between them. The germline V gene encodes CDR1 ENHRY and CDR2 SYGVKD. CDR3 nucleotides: TGTGCCATCGCATCCCCTAAAGGCGTCGTGGAACGGTACAATGAGCAGTTCTTC. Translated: CAIASPKGVVERYNEQFF.

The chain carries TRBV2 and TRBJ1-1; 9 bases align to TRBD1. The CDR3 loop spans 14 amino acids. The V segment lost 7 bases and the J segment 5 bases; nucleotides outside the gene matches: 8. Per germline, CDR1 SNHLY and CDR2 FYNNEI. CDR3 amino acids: CASTGTGSTTEAFF. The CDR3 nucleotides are TGTGCCAGCACCGGGACAGGGTCGACAACTGAAGCTTTCTTT.

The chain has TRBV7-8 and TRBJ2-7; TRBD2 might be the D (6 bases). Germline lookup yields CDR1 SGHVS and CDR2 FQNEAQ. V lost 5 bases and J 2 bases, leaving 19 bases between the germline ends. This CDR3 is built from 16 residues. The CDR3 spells CASSAPVGRTAYEQYF. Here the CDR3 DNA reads TGTGCCAGCAGCGCGCCCGTTGGGAGGACGGCCTACGAGCAGTACTTC.

Here the CDR3 reads CASSANEQFF. The CDR3 region has the DNA TGTGCCAGCAGTGCCAATGAGCAGTTCTTC. The rearrangement links TRBV25-1 to TRBJ2-1; no definite D call. V was cut by 4 bases and J by 6 bases, with 1 base left in between. The germline gives CDR1 MGHDK, CDR2 SYGVNS. The CDR3 totals 10 residues.

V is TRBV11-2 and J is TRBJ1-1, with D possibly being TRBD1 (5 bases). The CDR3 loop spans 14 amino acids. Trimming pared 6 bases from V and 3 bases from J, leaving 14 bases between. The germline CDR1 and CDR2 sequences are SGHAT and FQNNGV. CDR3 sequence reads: CASSMGTWDTEAFF. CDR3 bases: TGTGCCAGCAGTATGGGGACGTGGGACACTGAAGCTTTCTTT.